This paragraph covers one T cell receptor (beta chain) sequence. Its antigen is not identified. This specimen belongs to a study of cytomegalovirus exposure and HLA in healthy donors. Primers: 60 Vbeta forward and 13 Jbeta reverse. Method: immunoSEQ multiplex PCR; TCRdb's copy keeps in-frame clones and lacks some. Seen in this sample are approximately 150,000 clones; the ten most common clones hold 1.5% to 1.7%. From germline, CDR1 is LGHNA and CDR2 YNFKEQ. Trimming cost V 2 bases and J 4 bases; bases outside gene matches: 13. This CDR3 has 19 amino acids. General study findings and limits: Sequencing depth roughly uniform across donors was assumed in presence/absence analyses. As a later analysis revealed, the rate of TCR association differed by HLA locus, with DRB1 most and HLA-C fewest. Later analysis suggested most CMV-associated TCR beta chains were HLA-restricted. According to a later analysis, donors in an Asian-associated ancestry cluster reportedly had fewer N-insertions than the roughly 670-donor mean.

Sequenced material: PBMCs. The chain recombines TRBV4-2 with TRBJ2-5, with TRBD2 matching over 13 bases. The receptor's source is a woman aged 40 to 50 in good health and CMV-seronegative. The CDR3, as DNA: TGTGCCAGCAGCCAATCCACTAGCGGGGGGGCTCGGTTTCGAGAGACCCAGTACTTC. Translating gives CASSQSTSGGARFRETQYF.